Listed here are 10 T cell receptor beta chains from one sample, sequenced in a study of blood T cell repertoires in COVID-19. Some clones are missing from TCRdb's copy, which holds only in-frame ones; the method was immunoSEQ multiplex PCR. The sample includes 150,000 to 190,000 clones, 80% to 90% of them seen just once. The material sequenced was peripheral blood. All receptors derive from a woman in her thirties or forties with acute or convalescent COVID-19.

Here the CDR3 DNA reads TGCGCCAGCAGCTTGGTTTCGAGGACAGAGTACACCGGGGAGCTGTTTTTT. Its translation is CASSLVSRTEYTGELFF. This chain links TRBV5-1 with TRBJ2-2; weak D call: TRBD1 (6 bases). Germline V gene sequence: CDR1 SGHRS, CDR2 YFSETQ. The CDR3 runs to 17 residues. Trimming cost V 0 bases and J 3 bases, with 15 bases left between them.

This rearrangement joins TRBV6-6 to TRBJ1-2, with D hard to call. Deletions cut 0 bases from V and 2 bases from J, with 10 bases between. The CDR3 is 15 residues long. Germline V gene lookup returns CDR1 MNHNY and CDR2 SVGAGI (reference sequence). The DNA for the CDR3 is TGTGCCAGCAGTTACTCTCGTTTCGCGAACTATGGCTACACCTTC. This translates into CASSYSRFANYGYTF.

This chain uses TRBV12-3 or TRBV12-4 with TRBJ1-1; 8 bases are a match to TRBD1. The CDR3 spans 12 residues. V lost 6 bases to trimming and J lost 5 bases; unmatched junction nucleotides: 2. The CDR3 spells CASSGQGTEAFF. The CDR3 nucleotides read TGTGCCAGCAGCGGACAGGGTACTGAAGCTTTCTTT.

The chain couples TRBV3-1 (or the pseudogene TRBV3-2) to TRBJ2-7; TRBD2 matches at 8 bases. CDR1 is LGHDT, CDR2 YNNKEL, per germline (reference sequence). J lost 4 bases, V lost 1 base, and 3 bases had no gene match. CDR3 length equals 14 residues. CDR3 protein: CASSQAAGVYEQYF. CDR3 DNA sequence: TGTGCCAGCAGCCAAGCAGCGGGAGTTTACGAGCAGTACTTC.

A word on this clone: Sequence at one end of the junction differs from germline and may be a read error. V gene TRBV7-9 combines with J gene TRBJ1-4; 7 bases are shared with TRBD1. The CDR3 has 12 residues. In germline, CDR1 is SEHNR, CDR2 FQNEAQ (reference sequence). CDR3 sequence reads: CASSLTQGPLGF. Written as DNA, the CDR3 is TGTGCCAGCAGCTTAACACAGGGGCCACTCGGTTTT.

The genes are TRBV29-1 and TRBJ2-7; TRBD1 matches at 7 bases. Germline V gives CDR1 SQVTM, CDR2 ANQGSEA. The CDR3 extends over 13 amino acids. With V trimmed by 6 bases and J by 3 bases, 8 bases remained unmatched. CDR3 in amino acids: CSVDWTGNYEQYF. The DNA for the CDR3 is TGCAGCGTGGATTGGACAGGCAACTACGAGCAGTACTTC.

With regard to this clone: Other DNA variants within this sample encode the same CDR3. The chain uses TRBV20-1 and TRBJ2-7; no clear D. CDR1 is DFQATT and CDR2 is SNEGSKA in the germline V gene (reference sequence). V lost 1 base and J 3 bases, leaving 4 bases between the germline ends. CDR3 size: 11 residues. The CDR3 sequence: CSARVSYEQYF. In nucleotides, the CDR3 is TGCAGTGCTAGAGTCAGCTACGAGCAGTACTTC.

The J gene is TRBJ2-7, the V gene TRBV28; 11 bases align to TRBD2. Germline values: CDR1 MDHEN, CDR2 SYDVKM. With V trimmed by 2 bases and J by 4 bases, 16 bases remained unmatched. This CDR3 has 19 amino acids. Here the CDR3 DNA reads TGTGCCAGCAGTTTAAGTCCGGGAGGGACTAGCGGTAGGGTTTACGAGCAGTACTTC. Its translation: CASSLSPGGTSGRVYEQYF.

This clone showed up just a few times. The chain employs TRBV4-2 and TRBJ2-1; D gene uncertain. The germline gives CDR1 LGHNA, CDR2 YNFKEQ. The V and J ends lost 2 bases and 0 bases respectively, with 14 bases between them. The CDR3 is 17 amino acids. In DNA, the CDR3 is TGTGCCAGCAGCCAACCGTTTAAGGCGGTCTCCTACAATGAGCAGTTCTTC. Protein product: CASSQPFKAVSYNEQFF.

The rearrangement uses TRBV7-8 and TRBJ2-4; D is perhaps TRBD2 (6 bases). V was clipped by 5 bases and J by 8 bases, with 7 bases between them. The CDR3 spans 11 residues. Germline V CDR1 and CDR2: SGHVS, FQNEAQ. The CDR3 spells CASSPGDIQYF. CDR3 bases: TGTGCCAGCAGCCCGGGGGACATTCAGTACTTC.